This TCR beta chain was sequenced for a study of blood T cell repertoires in COVID-19 (TCRdb year 2020). In terms of the full investigation: Collaborator samples came from the United States, Italy and Spain and covered acute and convalescent phases of COVID-19. The repertoires were made available in a free public database intended to serve as a resource for research on the immune response to SARS-CoV-2. Where available, HLA class I and class II types were obtained from metadata supplied by the sample provider rather than from assay-based typing. Samples came from the ongoing ImmuneRACE study (first 160 participants) plus 1,254 subjects from 6 global collaborators. The dataset comprised deeply sampled blood TCRbeta repertoires from subjects exposed to, actively infected with, or recovered from COVID-19. The material from the prospective study consisted of cDNA or gDNA derived from T cells, B-cell-depleted T cells, or PBMCs. A de-identified subject ID, COVID-19 status, age in years and sex were almost always included in the sample metadata.

TCRbeta CDR3 regions were amplified from genomic DNA by means of the immunoSEQ Assay, a bias-controlled multiplex PCR. On the authors' methods: The number of nucleated cells in each sample was estimated from the amplification of reference gene primers within the assay. Sequence reads were collapsed and filtered to measure the absolute abundance of every unique TCRbeta CDR3 rearrangement. For each sample, productive Simpson clonality was calculated as the square root of Simpson's diversity index across productive rearrangements. In its TCRdb copy, this immuneACCESS table keeps in-frame sequences only and misses some clones. Where compared with another copy, unresolved V genes explain less than half of these, and the others have no known cause. That table gives V, J and clone size, and the DNA gave D and trimming. The sample table contains 310,000 or so clones; only one count was recorded for 70% to 90% of them. Jointly, the top ten make up roughly 6.2% of the sample.

Including cysteine and phenylalanine, the CDR3 has 13 amino acids. CDR3 DNA is the only sequence kept; it has 39 bases, read in frame from the first base. Via the germline V gene (reference sequence), CDR1 is GTSNPN and CDR2 SVGIG. The trim is 0 bases for V and 4 bases for J, with a gap of 10 bases between the germline ends. On this clone itself: What this receptor recognizes is not known. No qualities accompany the bases; no much larger clone lies one base away.

Results and caveats for the whole study, not just this receptor: The amount of clinical and demographic metadata varied by source and participant and was provided uncurated.

In the prospective study, participants were about 18 to 90 years old, resided in approximately 25 geographic areas of the United States, and were enrolled through a virtual design. In the prospective study, participants were assigned to cohorts based on the clinical history participants reported in a screening survey and a study questionnaire. ImmuneRACE Cohort 3 recovered participants were defined by two consecutive negative NP/OP PCR tests, healthcare professional clearance, or symptom resolution. Each participant in the prospective study had whole blood, serum and a nasopharyngeal or oropharyngeal swab collected by mobile phlebotomists. Prospective study participants could optionally give additional blood draws and questionnaires over a 2-month period. Blood samples from the prospective study were shipped frozen or at room temperature prior to DNA extraction.

The receptor chain draws on TRBV30 and TRBJ2-7, with no D gene named confidently. The receptor comes from a woman aged 40 to 49 who had recovered from COVID-19. Specimen: PBMCs or T cells enriched from blood (not recorded which). DNA sequence: TGTGCCTGGAGTGTATTAGTCGGGTACGAGCAGTACTTC. Its protein reads: CAWSVLVGYEQYF.